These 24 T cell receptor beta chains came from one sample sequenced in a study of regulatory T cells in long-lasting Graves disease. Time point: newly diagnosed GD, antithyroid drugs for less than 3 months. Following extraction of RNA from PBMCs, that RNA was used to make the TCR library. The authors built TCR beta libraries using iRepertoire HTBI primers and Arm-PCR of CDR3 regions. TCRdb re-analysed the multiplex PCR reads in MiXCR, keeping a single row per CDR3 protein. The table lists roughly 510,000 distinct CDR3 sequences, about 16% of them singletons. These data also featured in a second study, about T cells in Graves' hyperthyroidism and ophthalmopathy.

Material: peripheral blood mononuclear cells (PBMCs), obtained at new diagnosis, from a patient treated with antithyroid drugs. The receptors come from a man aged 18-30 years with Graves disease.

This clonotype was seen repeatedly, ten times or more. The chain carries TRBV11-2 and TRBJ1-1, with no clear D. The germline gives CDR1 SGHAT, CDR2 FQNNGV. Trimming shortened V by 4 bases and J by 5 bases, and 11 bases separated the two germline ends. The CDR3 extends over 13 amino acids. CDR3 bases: TGTGCCAGCAGCTCCACGCTGGAAACTGAAGCTTTCTTT. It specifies CASSSTLETEAFF.

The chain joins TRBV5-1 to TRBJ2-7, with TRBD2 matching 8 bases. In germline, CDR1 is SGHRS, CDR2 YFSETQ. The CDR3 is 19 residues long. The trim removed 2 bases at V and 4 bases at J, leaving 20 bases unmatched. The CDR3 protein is CASSFDGSPPRLASYEQYF. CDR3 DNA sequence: TGCGCCAGCAGCTTCGACGGGTCCCCTCCGAGACTAGCGAGTTACGAGCAGTACTTC.

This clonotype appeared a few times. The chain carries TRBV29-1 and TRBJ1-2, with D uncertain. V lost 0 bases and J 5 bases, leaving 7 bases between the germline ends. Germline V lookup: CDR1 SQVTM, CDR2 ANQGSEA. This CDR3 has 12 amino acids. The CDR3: CSVEENIYGYTF. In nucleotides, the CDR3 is TGCAGCGTTGAAGAGAACATTTATGGCTACACCTTC.

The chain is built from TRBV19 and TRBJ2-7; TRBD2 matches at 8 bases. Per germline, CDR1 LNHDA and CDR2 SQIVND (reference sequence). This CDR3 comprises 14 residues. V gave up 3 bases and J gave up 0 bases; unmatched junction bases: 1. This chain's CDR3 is CASSMSGSSYEQYF. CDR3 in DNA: TGTGCCAGTAGTATGAGCGGGAGCTCCTACGAGCAGTACTTC.

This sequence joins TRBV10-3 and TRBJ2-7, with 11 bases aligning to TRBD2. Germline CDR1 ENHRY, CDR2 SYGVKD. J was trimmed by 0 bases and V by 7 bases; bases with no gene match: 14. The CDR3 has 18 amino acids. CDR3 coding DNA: TGTGCCATCATCCGAGTTGGTCTAGCGGGAGGCTTCTCCTACGAGCAGTACTTC. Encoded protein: CAIIRVGLAGGFSYEQYF.

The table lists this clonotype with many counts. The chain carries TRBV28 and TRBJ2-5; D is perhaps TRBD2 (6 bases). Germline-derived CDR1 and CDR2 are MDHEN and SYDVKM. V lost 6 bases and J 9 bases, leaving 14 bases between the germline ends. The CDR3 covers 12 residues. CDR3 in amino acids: CASSLTRGAQYF. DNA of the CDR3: TGTGCCAGCAGCCTTACCCGCGGGGCCCAGTACTTC.

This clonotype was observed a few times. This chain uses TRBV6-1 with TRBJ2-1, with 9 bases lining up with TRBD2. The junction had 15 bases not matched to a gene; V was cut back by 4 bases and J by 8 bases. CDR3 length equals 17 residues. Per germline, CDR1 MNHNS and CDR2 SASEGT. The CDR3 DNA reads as TGTGCCAGCAGTGGAGGCCCCGGGACTAGCTTCTCCGATGAGCAGTTCTTC. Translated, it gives CASSGGPGTSFSDEQFF.

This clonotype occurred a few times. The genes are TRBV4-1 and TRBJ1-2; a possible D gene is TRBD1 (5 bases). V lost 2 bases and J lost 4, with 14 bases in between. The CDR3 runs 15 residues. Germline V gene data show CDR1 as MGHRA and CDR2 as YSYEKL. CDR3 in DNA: TGCGCCAGCAGCCAACCCGGCAGGGCTGTCTATGGCTACACCTTC. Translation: CASSQPGRAVYGYTF.

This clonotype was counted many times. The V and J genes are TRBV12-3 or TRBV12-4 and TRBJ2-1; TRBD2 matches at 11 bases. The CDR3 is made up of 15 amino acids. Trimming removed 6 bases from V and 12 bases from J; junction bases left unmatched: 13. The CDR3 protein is CASSSPGLAANRQFF. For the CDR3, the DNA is TGTGCCAGCAGCTCCCCGGGACTAGCGGCAAATCGGCAGTTCTTC.

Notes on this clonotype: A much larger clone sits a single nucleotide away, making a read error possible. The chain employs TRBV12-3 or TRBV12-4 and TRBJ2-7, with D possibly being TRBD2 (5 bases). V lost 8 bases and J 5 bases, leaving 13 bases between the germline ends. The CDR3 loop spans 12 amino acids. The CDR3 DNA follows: TGTGCCAGCGGTGAGGGTACCCACGAGCAGTACTTC. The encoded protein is CASGEGTHEQYF.

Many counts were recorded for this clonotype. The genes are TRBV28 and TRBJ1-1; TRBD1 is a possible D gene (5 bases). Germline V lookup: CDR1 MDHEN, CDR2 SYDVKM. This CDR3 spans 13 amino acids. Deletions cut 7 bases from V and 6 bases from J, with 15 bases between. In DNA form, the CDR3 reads TGTGCCAGCACCGTGGGGGTACGGCCTGAAGCTTTCTTT. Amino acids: CASTVGVRPEAFF. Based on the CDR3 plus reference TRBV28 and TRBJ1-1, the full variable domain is DVKVTQSSRYLVKRTGEKVFLECVQDMDHENMFWYRQDPGLGLRLIYFSYDVKMKEKGDIPEGYSVSREKKERFSLILESASTNQTSMYLCASTVGVRPEAFFGQGTRLTVV.

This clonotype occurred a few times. CDR3 residues: CASSHVAGGREGQETQYF. For the CDR3, the DNA is TGCGCCAGCAGCCACGTCGCTGGCGGGAGGGAAGGCCAAGAGACCCAGTACTTC. The V gene is TRBV4-1, the J gene TRBJ2-5, with TRBD2 identical over 9 bases. The germline CDR1 and CDR2 sequences are MGHRA and YSYEKL. V shed 3 bases and J 1 base; nucleotides not matched to a gene: 12. The CDR3 loop spans 18 amino acids.

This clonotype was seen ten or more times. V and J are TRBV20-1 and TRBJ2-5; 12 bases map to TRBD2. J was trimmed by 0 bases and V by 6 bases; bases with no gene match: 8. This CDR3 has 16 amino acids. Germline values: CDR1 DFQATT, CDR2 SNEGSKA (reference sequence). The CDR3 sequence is CSAPGTSGSYQETQYF. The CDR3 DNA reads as TGCAGTGCACCCGGGACTAGCGGGTCCTACCAAGAGACCCAGTACTTC.

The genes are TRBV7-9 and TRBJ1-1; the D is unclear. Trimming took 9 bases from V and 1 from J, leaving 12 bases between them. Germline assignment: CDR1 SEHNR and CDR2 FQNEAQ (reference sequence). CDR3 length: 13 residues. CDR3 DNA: TGTGCCAGGGAGGTTCAGGAGAACACTGAAGCTTTCTTT. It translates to CAREVQENTEAFF. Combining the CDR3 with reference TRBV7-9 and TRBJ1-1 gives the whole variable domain DTGVSQNPRHKITKRGQNVTFRCDPISEHNRLYWYRQTLGQGPEFLTYFQNEAQLEKSRLLSDRFSAERPKGSFSTLEIQRTEQGDSAMYLCAREVQENTEAFFGQGTRLTVV.

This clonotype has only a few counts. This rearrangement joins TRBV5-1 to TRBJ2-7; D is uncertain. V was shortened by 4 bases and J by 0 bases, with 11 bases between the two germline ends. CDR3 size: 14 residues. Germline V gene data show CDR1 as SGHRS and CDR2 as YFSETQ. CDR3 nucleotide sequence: TGCGCCAGCAGCGAGTTCCAATTCTCCTACGAGCAGTACTTC. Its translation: CASSEFQFSYEQYF.

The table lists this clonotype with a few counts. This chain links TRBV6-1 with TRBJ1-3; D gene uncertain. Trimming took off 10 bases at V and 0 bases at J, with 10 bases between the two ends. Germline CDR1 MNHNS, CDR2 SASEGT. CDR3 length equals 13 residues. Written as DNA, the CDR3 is TGTGCCACCGACCGTTTCTCTGGAAACACCATATATTTT. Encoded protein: CATDRFSGNTIYF.

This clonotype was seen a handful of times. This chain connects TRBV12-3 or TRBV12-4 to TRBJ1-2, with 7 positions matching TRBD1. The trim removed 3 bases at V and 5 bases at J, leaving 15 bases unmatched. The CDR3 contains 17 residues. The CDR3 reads CASSLVGSGGGRYGYTF. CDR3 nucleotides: TGTGCCAGCAGTTTGGTCGGGTCAGGGGGGGGTAGGTATGGCTACACCTTC.

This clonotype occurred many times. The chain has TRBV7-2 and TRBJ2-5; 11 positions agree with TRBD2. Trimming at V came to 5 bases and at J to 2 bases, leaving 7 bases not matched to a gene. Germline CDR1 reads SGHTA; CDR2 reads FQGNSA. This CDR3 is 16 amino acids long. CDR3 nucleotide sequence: TGTGCCAGCAGCCCCCAGACTAGCGGGACTCAAGAGACCCAGTACTTC. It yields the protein CASSPQTSGTQETQYF.

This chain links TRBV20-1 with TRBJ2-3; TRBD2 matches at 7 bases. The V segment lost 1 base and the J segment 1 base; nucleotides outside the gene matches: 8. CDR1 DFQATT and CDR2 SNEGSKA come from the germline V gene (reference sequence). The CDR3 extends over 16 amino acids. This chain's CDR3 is CSARGVGGIRTDTQYF. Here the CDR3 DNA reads TGCAGTGCTAGAGGCGTGGGAGGGATACGCACAGATACGCAGTATTTT.

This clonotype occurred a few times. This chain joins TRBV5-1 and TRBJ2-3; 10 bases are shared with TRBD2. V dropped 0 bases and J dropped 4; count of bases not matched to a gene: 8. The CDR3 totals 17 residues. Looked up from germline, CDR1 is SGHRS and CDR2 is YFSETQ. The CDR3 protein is CASSLDASGSLADTQYF. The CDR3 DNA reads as TGCGCCAGCAGCTTGGACGCTAGCGGGAGTTTAGCAGATACGCAGTATTTT.

The CDR3 region has the DNA TGTGCCAGCAGTGAAGGGGGTTGGGGGGGAGTATCCTACGAGCAGTACTTC. This codes for CASSEGGWGGVSYEQYF. V gene TRBV6-1 combines with J gene TRBJ2-7; 7 bases agree with TRBD2. The J segment lost 1 base and the V segment lost 1 base, leaving 10 bases of the junction unmatched. This CDR3 is built from 17 residues. In germline, CDR1 is MNHNS, CDR2 SASEGT.

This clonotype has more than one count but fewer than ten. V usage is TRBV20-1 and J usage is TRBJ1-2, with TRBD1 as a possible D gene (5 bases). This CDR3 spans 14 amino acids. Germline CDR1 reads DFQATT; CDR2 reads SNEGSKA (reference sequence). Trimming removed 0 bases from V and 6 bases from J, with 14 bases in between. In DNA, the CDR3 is TGCAGTGCTAGAGACCCCGGGACCGAGAATGGCTACACCTTC. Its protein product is CSARDPGTENGYTF.

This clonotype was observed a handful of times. CDR3 in DNA: TGTGCCAGCGGACTAGCGGGGATGGCCAATGAGCAGTTCTTC. This gives the protein CASGLAGMANEQFF. The chain recombines TRBV3-1 with TRBJ2-1; TRBD2 matches at 12 bases. The V gene end was trimmed by 8 bases and the J gene end by 6 bases; junction bases not matched to a gene: 5. CDR1 is LGHDT, CDR2 YNNKEL, per germline (reference sequence). This CDR3 is 14 amino acids long.

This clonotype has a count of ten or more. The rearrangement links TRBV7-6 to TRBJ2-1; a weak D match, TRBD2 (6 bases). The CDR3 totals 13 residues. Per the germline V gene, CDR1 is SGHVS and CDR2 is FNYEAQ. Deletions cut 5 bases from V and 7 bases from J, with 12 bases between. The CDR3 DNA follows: TGTGCCAGCAGCCCCCTTGGGGGGAATGAGCAGTTCTTC. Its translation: CASSPLGGNEQFF. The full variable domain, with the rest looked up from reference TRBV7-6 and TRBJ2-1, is GAGVSQSPRYKVTKRGQDVALRCDPISGHVSLYWYRQALGQGPEFLTYFNYEAQQDKSGLPNDRFSAERPEGSISTLTIQRTEQRDSAMYRCASSPLGGNEQFFGPGTRLTVL.